The rows below give T cell receptor beta chains drawn from one sample of a study of blood T cell repertoires in COVID-19. Only in-frame clones appear in the TCRdb table, and some are missing; sequencing was by immunoSEQ multiplex PCR. Of 80,000 to 100,000 clones in the sample, 90% to 95% were seen once. The specimen sequenced was peripheral blood. Receptors originate from a human donor with active COVID-19. The donor label of this sample is uncertain. The CDR3 runs from the conserved cysteine through the conserved F or W. D genes are given only for firm matches. Clone size is shown for a subset of rows, as once, few, many or a class of expanded clone.

TRBJ2-7	once	TRBV11-2	.	CASSGGPGGEQYF	TGTGCCAGCAGCGGTGGCCCCGGGGGCGAGCAGTACTTC
TRBJ2-5	.	TRBV5-6	TRBD1	CASSARDRSYQETQYF	TGTGCCAGCAGCGCCCGGGACAGGTCGTACCAAGAGACCCAGTACTTC
TRBJ2-1	.	TRBV15	TRBD1	CATSRFDRVHNEQFF	TGTGCCACCAGCAGATTTGACAGGGTACACAATGAGCAGTTCTTC
TRBJ1-2	.	TRBV18	TRBD1	CASSSARTGHSGGYTF	TGTGCCAGCTCATCCGCCAGGACAGGGCACTCTGGTGGCTACACCTTC
TRBJ2-7	.	TRBV11-2	TRBD2	CASSRGLATYEQYF	TGTGCCAGCAGCCGGGGACTAGCTACCTACGAGCAGTACTTC
TRBJ2-2	once	TRBV5-8	.	CASSVWTVTPEGELFF	TGTGCCAGCAGCGTGTGGACAGTGACTCCGGAAGGGGAGCTGTTTTTT
TRBJ1-2	.	TRBV5-5	.	CASSIRSGAGRVNYGYTF	TGTGCCAGCAGCATTCGGTCGGGGGCAGGGAGGGTCAACTATGGCTACACCTTC
TRBJ2-7	.	TRBV7-2	TRBD2	CASSTTSGGADYEQYF	TGTGCCAGCAGCACGACTAGCGGGGGGGCAGACTACGAGCAGTACTTC
TRBJ1-2	.	TRBV5-6	TRBD1	CASSLSGGNGYTF	TGTGCCAGCAGCTTGTCAGGGGGCAATGGCTACACCTTC
TRBJ1-3	few	TRBV4-1	.	CASSQPLVRNTIYF	TGCGCCAGCAGCCAACCCCTAGTTAGAAACACCATATATTTT
TRBJ2-1	.	TRBV27	TRBD1	CASIEQGTKGEGYNEQFF	TGTGCCAGCATCGAACAGGGGACCAAGGGAGAAGGCTACAATGAGCAGTTCTTC
TRBJ1-6	.	TRBV4-3	.	CASSREPGPRDSPLHF	TGCGCCAGCAGCCGTGAACCGGGCCCGCGGGATTCACCCCTCCACTTT
TRBJ2-7	.	TRBV7-8	.	CASSDLRGGTDF	TGTGCCAGCAGTGACCTTAGGGGCGGAACCGACTTC
TRBJ2-7	.	TRBV6-5	TRBD2	CASSRKAGTTYEQYF	TGTGCCAGCAGTCGTAAAGCGGGGACCACCTACGAGCAGTACTTC
TRBJ2-2	.	TRBV9	TRBD1	CASSVGLQGAGTGELFF	TGTGCCAGCAGCGTAGGGCTACAGGGGGCAGGGACCGGGGAGCTGTTTTTT
TRBJ1-1	.	TRBV11-2	.	CASSLGRSTEAFF	TGTGCCAGCAGCCTGGGGAGGTCCACTGAAGCTTTCTTT
TRBJ1-5	once	TRBV9	.	CASSGGDGRPQHF	TGTGCCAGCAGCGGGGGGGATGGGCGGCCCCAGCATTTT
TRBJ2-1	once	TRBV6-5	TRBD2	CASSRGGGAGNEQFF	TGTGCCAGCAGTCGTGGCGGGGGGGCGGGCAATGAGCAGTTCTTC
TRBJ1-4	once	TRBV28	.	CASSWSGEKLFF	TGTGCCAGCAGTTGGTCCGGTGAAAAACTGTTTTTT
TRBJ2-5	.	TRBV13	TRBD2	CASSYTDVIAGEETQYF	TGTGCCAGCAGCTATACGGACGTTATAGCGGGGGAAGAGACCCAGTACTTC
TRBJ2-1	.	TRBV11-3	.	CASSFGGQGEQFF	TGTGCCAGCAGCTTCGGGGGGCAGGGTGAGCAGTTCTTC
TRBJ2-7	.	TRBV13	.	CASSRSYEQYF	TGTGCCAGCAGCCGGTCCTACGAGCAGTACTTC
TRBJ1-2	.	TRBV7-9	TRBD1	CASSPGTVHGYTF	TGTGCCAGCAGCCCCGGGACAGTGCATGGCTACACCTTC
TRBJ1-1	.	TRBV6-2/TRBV6-3	TRBD1	CASSFPWDRGDTEAFF	TGTGCCAGCAGTTTCCCGTGGGACAGGGGGGACACTGAAGCTTTCTTT
TRBJ1-2	.	TRBV10-3	TRBD1	CAISSEGQGNNYGYTF	TGTGCCATCAGTTCAGAGGGACAGGGTAATAACTATGGCTACACCTTC
TRBJ1-3	.	TRBV2	TRBD1	CASIPDRYRNTIYF	TGTGCCAGCATACCGGACAGGTATAGAAACACCATATATTTT
TRBJ2-1	.	TRBV6-6	.	CASSLGGAKYNEQFF	TGTGCCAGCAGTCTTGGGGGGGCGAAATACAATGAGCAGTTCTTC
TRBJ2-1	.	TRBV7-3	.	CASSLTGSSYNEQFF	TGTGCCAGCAGCTTAACGGGGAGCTCCTACAATGAGCAGTTCTTC
TRBJ2-7	.	TRBV2	.	CASSESGSYEQYF	TGTGCCAGCAGTGAATCGGGCTCCTACGAGCAGTACTTC
TRBJ1-2	.	TRBV10-1	TRBD1	CASSETTGFDGYTF	TGCGCCAGCAGTGAGACGACAGGGTTTGATGGCTACACCTTC
TRBJ2-7	few	TRBV18	TRBD2	CASSLYSRLAVTYEQYF	TGTGCCAGCTCACTCTACAGCCGACTAGCGGTTACCTACGAGCAGTACTTC
TRBJ2-7	.	TRBV7-2	TRBD2	CASSPYSGGGYEQYF	TGTGCCAGCAGCCCGTATAGCGGGGGGGGGTACGAGCAGTACTTC